This entry lists 20 T cell receptor beta chains sequenced from one sample in a study of identical twins. TCRdb reanalysed the 5' RACE reads using MiXCR and keeps one entry per CDR3 protein. The table has about 570,000 distinct CDR3 sequences, 9.5% to 10% seen once; the top ten hold 3%. These data were also reused for a study on yellow fever vaccine responses in identical twins.

The sample comprised PBMCs. The source of these receptors is a woman aged 18-29 years in good health.

This clonotype has more than one count but fewer than ten. The V call is TRBV28, the J call TRBJ2-6; D remains ambiguous. CDR3 length: 15 amino acids. Germline CDR1 is MDHEN and CDR2 is SYDVKM. The V gene lost 5 bases and the J gene lost 0 bases, with 8 bases spanning the gap. The DNA for the CDR3 is TGTGCCAGCAGTCCCGAAGACTCTGGGGCCAACGTCCTGACTTTC. Translated: CASSPEDSGANVLTF.

This clonotype was found many times. The chain carries TRBV7-2 and TRBJ1-2, with 8 bases lining up with TRBD1. CDR3 length: 15 amino acids. The V gene end was trimmed by 6 bases and the J gene end by 4 bases; junction bases not matched to a gene: 10. Germline-derived CDR1 and CDR2 are SGHTA and FQGNSA. The CDR3 nucleotides are TGTGCCAGCAGTGAGAGGACAGGGCGCTTCTATGGCTACACCTTC. Its translation is CASSERTGRFYGYTF. Combining the CDR3 with reference TRBV7-2 and TRBJ1-2 gives the whole variable domain GAGVSQSPSNKVTEKGKDVELRCDPISGHTALYWYRQSLGQGLEFLIYFQGNSAPDKSGLPSDRFSAERTGGSVSTLTIQRTQQEDSAVYLCASSERTGRFYGYTFGSGTRLTVV.

This clonotype was seen more than once but under ten times. The chain links TRBV6-5 to TRBJ2-7; no firm D call. Trimming stripped 3 bases from V and 1 base from J, with 7 bases between. CDR3 length: 13 amino acids. Germline V gene sequence: CDR1 MNHEY, CDR2 SVGAGI. Here the CDR3 DNA reads TGTGCCAGCAGTTATATCAGATCCTACGAGCAGTACTTC. This codes for CASSYIRSYEQYF.

J is TRBJ2-7 and V is TRBV28; no clear D gene. This CDR3 has 12 residues. Germline V gene data show CDR1 as MDHEN and CDR2 as SYDVKM. Trimming left V 2 bases short and J 6 bases short, with 8 bases between. This CDR3 is CASSLLVSEQYF. The DNA for the CDR3 is TGTGCCAGCAGTTTACTGGTGAGCGAGCAGTACTTC.

This clonotype occurred many times. The chain couples TRBV5-1 to TRBJ2-4; D may correspond to TRBD1 or TRBD2 (6 bases each). Looked up from germline, CDR1 is SGHRS and CDR2 is YFSETQ. The CDR3 consists of 14 residues. V was clipped by 4 bases and J by 10 bases, with 18 bases between them. In nucleotides, the CDR3 is TGCGCCAGCAGCGGAACAGGGTATGGGGGGATTCAGTACTTC. It yields the protein CASSGTGYGGIQYF. Full variable domain (outside the CDR3, taken from reference TRBV5-1 and TRBJ2-4): KAGVTQTPRYLIKTRGQQVTLSCSPISGHRSVSWYQQTPGQGLQFLFEYFSETQRNKGNFPGRFSGRQFSNSRSEMNVSTLELGDSALYLCASSGTGYGGIQYFGAGTRLSVL.

This clonotype showed up just a few times. This chain links TRBV6-1 with TRBJ2-1, with 9 bases that match TRBD2. Trimming cost V 2 bases and J 3 bases; bases outside gene matches: 2. The CDR3 sequence is 15 residues long. CDR1 and CDR2 (germline): MNHNS, SASEGT. The chain's CDR3 is CASSEFSGGYNEQFF. The CDR3 nucleotides read TGTGCCAGCAGTGAATTTAGCGGGGGCTACAATGAGCAGTTCTTC.

This clonotype occurred a few times. A single base separates this from a much larger clone, so it may be a read error. The J gene is TRBJ2-3, the V gene TRBV20-1; 10 bases are shared with TRBD1. The V segment lost 3 bases and the J segment 5 bases; nucleotides outside the gene matches: 5. The CDR3 covers 14 residues. CDR1 is DFQATT and CDR2 is SNEGSKA in the germline V gene (reference sequence). CDR3 loop: CSASTGTGVDTQYF. CDR3 bases: TGCAGTGCTAGTACCGGGACAGGGGTAGATACGCAGTATTTT.

The chain uses TRBV20-1 and TRBJ2-2; D not certain. The CDR3 runs 15 residues. V was cut by 1 base and J by 5 bases, with 14 bases left in between. Per the germline V gene, CDR1 is DFQATT and CDR2 is SNEGSKA (reference sequence). CDR3 in DNA: TGCAGTGCTAGAGTGCAAGATTGGGGAACCGGGGAGCTGTTTTTT. Amino acid sequence: CSARVQDWGTGELFF.

The sample holds a few counts of this clonotype. This sequence joins TRBV10-3 and TRBJ2-5; a possible D gene is TRBD1 (5 bases). CDR1 is ENHRY and CDR2 is SYGVKD in the germline V gene. The CDR3 spans 13 residues. V lost 2 bases, J lost 1 base, and 5 bases lay in between. The CDR3 reads CAISEGAQETQYF. CDR3 nucleotides: TGTGCCATCAGTGAGGGGGCCCAAGAGACCCAGTACTTC.

The chain recombines TRBV15 with TRBJ2-3; 8 bases align to TRBD2. The CDR3 covers 18 residues. V lost 1 base to trimming and J lost 3 bases; unmatched junction nucleotides: 12. Germline V CDR1 and CDR2: LNHNV, YYDKDF (reference sequence). The CDR3 region is CATSRVPKTSDVTDTQYF. The CDR3 nucleotides read TGTGCCACCAGCAGAGTTCCCAAGACTAGCGACGTAACAGATACGCAGTATTTT. The entire variable domain, with the rest obtained from reference TRBV15 and TRBJ2-3, is as follows: DAMVIQNPRYQVTQFGKPVTLSCSQTLNHNVMYWYQQKSSQAPKLLFHYYDKDFNNEADTPDNFQSRRPNTSFCFLDIRSPGLGDTAMYLCATSRVPKTSDVTDTQYFGPGTRLTVL.

This clonotype has a handful of counts. For the CDR3, the DNA is TGTGCCAGCAGTGAGTTCGGGACAACGAATGAGCAGTTCTTC. Amino acids: CASSEFGTTNEQFF. The chain employs TRBV6-1 and TRBJ2-1; D possibly corresponds to TRBD1 (6 bases). Germline CDR1 MNHNS, CDR2 SASEGT. The CDR3 has 14 residues. Trimming took off 3 bases at V and 7 bases at J, with 13 bases between the two ends.

This clonotype occurred a few times. The chain recombines TRBV4-3 with TRBJ2-7, with TRBD2 identical over 11 bases. CDR3 length equals 16 residues. V shed 4 bases and J 4 bases; nucleotides not matched to a gene: 9. Looked up from germline, CDR1 is LGHNA and CDR2 is YSLEER. CDR3: CASSPLQTSGSYEQYF. In DNA form, the CDR3 reads TGCGCCAGCAGCCCTCTACAAACTAGCGGGAGTTACGAGCAGTACTTC.

This clonotype occurred many times. The chain joins TRBV25-1 to TRBJ1-6, with D perhaps matching TRBD1 (6 bases). V lost 5 bases and J 2 bases, leaving 10 bases between the germline ends. Germline CDR1 and CDR2: MGHDK and SYGVNS. The CDR3 is made up of 15 amino acids. The CDR3 loop reads CASSRRGTYNSPLHF. CDR3 sequence (DNA): TGTGCCAGCAGTAGAAGGGGGACCTATAATTCACCCCTCCACTTT.

The chain employs TRBV18 and TRBJ2-1, with 9 bases lining up with TRBD1. The length of the CDR3 is 17 residues. Germline loops: CDR1 KGHSH, CDR2 LQKENI. Unmatched junction bases numbered 11, after V lost 4 bases and J lost 4 bases. DNA of the CDR3: TGTGCCAGCTCACGAAACAGGGGGCAAATTCGATACAATGAGCAGTTCTTC. Encoded protein: CASSRNRGQIRYNEQFF.

In this sample, this clonotype turned up many times. This sequence joins TRBV7-2 and TRBJ2-7, with D perhaps assigned TRBD1 or TRBD2 (5 bases each). The CDR3 consists of 15 residues. CDR1 and CDR2 (germline): SGHTA, FQGNSA. Trimming took 2 bases from V and 2 from J, leaving 13 bases between them. This CDR3 is CASSLRGVLTYEQYF. CDR3 sequence (DNA): TGTGCCAGCAGCTTACGAGGGGTATTGACCTACGAGCAGTACTTC.

This rearrangement joins TRBV5-5 to TRBJ2-1; 11 nucleotides agree with TRBD2. This CDR3 has 15 amino acids. The V segment lost 5 bases and the J segment 9 bases; nucleotides outside the gene matches: 10. Germline lookup yields CDR1 SGHKS and CDR2 YYEKEE (reference sequence). For the CDR3, the DNA is TGTGCCAGCAGGATTCTAGCGGGAGGTTCGACTGAGCAGTTCTTC. This gives the protein CASRILAGGSTEQFF.

V and J are TRBV7-9 and TRBJ2-7; TRBD1 aligns across 8 bases. After removal of 5 bases from V and 5 bases from J, the junction contained 17 bases not matched to a gene. CDR1 and CDR2 (germline): SEHNR, FQNEAQ (reference sequence). This CDR3 comprises 17 residues. Here the CDR3 DNA reads TGTGCCAGCAGCCCAACTCCCCCGAGGACAGGGAGGAACGAGCAGTACTTC. It translates to CASSPTPPRTGRNEQYF. The whole variable domain, filled in from reference TRBV7-9 and TRBJ2-7, reads DTGVSQNPRHKITKRGQNVTFRCDPISEHNRLYWYRQTLGQGPEFLTYFQNEAQLEKSRLLSDRFSAERPKGSFSTLEIQRTEQGDSAMYLCASSPTPPRTGRNEQYFGPGTRLTVT.

This clonotype has a handful of counts. V and J are TRBV20-1 and TRBJ1-5; 7 bases line up with TRBD1. Trimming took 5 bases from V and 4 from J; bases not matched to a gene: 8. Per germline, CDR1 DFQATT and CDR2 SNEGSKA (reference sequence). This CDR3 spans 14 amino acids. In DNA, the CDR3 is TGCAGTGCTTCGATGGACAGGTCAAATCAGCCCCAGCATTTT. Its translation is CSASMDRSNQPQHF.

This clonotype turned up a few times. The J gene is TRBJ2-5, the V gene TRBV7-2, with TRBD1 matching 8 bases. The junction had 9 bases not matched to a gene; V was cut back by 5 bases and J by 1 base. CDR3 length: 16 amino acids. The V gene's germline CDR1 is SGHTA and CDR2 FQGNSA. CDR3 region: CASSRTQGVGQETQYF. The CDR3 nucleotides are TGTGCCAGCAGCCGTACACAGGGGGTGGGCCAAGAGACCCAGTACTTC.

This clonotype occurred many times. J is TRBJ2-1 and V is TRBV18, with 9 bases matching TRBD1. Germline V CDR1 and CDR2: KGHSH, LQKENI. The CDR3 contains 16 residues. Losses at the gene ends were 3 bases for V and 6 bases for J; bases not matched to a gene: 9. CDR3 in amino acids: CASSPSIGTGTNEQFF. In DNA, the CDR3 is TGTGCCAGCTCACCGTCTATCGGGACAGGGACCAATGAGCAGTTCTTC.